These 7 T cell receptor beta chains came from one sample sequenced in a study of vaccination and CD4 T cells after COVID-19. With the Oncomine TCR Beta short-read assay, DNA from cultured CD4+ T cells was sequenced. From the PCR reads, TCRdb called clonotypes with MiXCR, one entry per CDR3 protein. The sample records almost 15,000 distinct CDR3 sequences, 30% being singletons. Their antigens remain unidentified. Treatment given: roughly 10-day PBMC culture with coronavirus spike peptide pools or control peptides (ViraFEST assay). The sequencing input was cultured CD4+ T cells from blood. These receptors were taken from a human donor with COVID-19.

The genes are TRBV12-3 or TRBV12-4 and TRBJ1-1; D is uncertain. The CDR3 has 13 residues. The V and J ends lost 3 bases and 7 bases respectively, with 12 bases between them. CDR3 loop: CASSLEIFGEAFF. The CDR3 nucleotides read TGTGCCAGCAGTTTGGAGATATTCGGTGAAGCTTTCTTT.

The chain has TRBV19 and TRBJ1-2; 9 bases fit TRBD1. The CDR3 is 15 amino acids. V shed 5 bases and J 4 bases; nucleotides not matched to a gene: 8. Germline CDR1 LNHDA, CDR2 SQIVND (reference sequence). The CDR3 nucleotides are TGTGCCAGTAGTGTACCCGGGACAGGGAGCTATGGCTACACCTTC. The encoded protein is CASSVPGTGSYGYTF.

CDR3 sequence (DNA): TGTGCCAGCAGCTTAGATGGCGGCGGGAGCAATGAGCAGTTCTTC. It translates to CASSLDGGGSNEQFF. The chain combines TRBV7-2 with TRBJ2-1; 7 bases agree with TRBD2. CDR1 and CDR2 (germline): SGHTA, FQGNSA. The trim removed 1 base at V and 6 bases at J, leaving 6 bases unmatched. CDR3 length equals 15 residues.

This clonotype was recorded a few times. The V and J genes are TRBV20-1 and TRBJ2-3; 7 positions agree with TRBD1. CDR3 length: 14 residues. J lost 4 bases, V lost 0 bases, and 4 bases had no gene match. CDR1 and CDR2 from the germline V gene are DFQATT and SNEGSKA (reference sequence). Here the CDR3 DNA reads TGCAGTGCTAGAGAGACAGGGATCCCAGATACGCAGTATTTT. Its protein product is CSARETGIPDTQYF.

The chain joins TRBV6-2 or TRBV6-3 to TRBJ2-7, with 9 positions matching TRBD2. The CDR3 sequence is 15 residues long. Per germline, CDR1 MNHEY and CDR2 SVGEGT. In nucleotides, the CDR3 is TGTGCGACTAATAGGGAAGCGGGGGGAACCTACGAGCAGTACTTC. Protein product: CATNREAGGTYEQYF.

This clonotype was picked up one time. The CDR3 sequence is CAISEIAGYTDTQYF. The CDR3 DNA sequence: TGTGCCATCAGTGAGATTGCGGGGTACACAGATACGCAGTATTTT. The chain is built from TRBV10-3 and TRBJ2-3, with TRBD2 as a possible D gene (6 bases). The CDR3 covers 15 residues. Germline loops: CDR1 ENHRY, CDR2 SYGVKD. V lost 2 bases and J 2 bases, leaving 11 bases between the germline ends.

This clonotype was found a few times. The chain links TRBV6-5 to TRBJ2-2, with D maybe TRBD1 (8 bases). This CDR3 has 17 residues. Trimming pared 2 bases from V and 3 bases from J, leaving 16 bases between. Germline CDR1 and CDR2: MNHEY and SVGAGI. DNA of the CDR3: TGTGCCAGCAGTTACCGTACAGGGGGGGCGTACACCGGGGAGCTGTTTTTT. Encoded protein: CASSYRTGGAYTGELFF.